This TCR beta chain appears in the sequencing data of a study of control samples from healthy donors and cancer patients. The CDR3 is 14 amino acids. CDR1 is SEHNR and CDR2 is FQNEAQ in the germline V gene (reference sequence). After removal of 6 bases from V and 4 bases from J, the junction contained 7 bases not matched to a gene. Clones were sequenced by immunoSEQ multiplex PCR, and TCRdb holds only the in-frame ones, with some missing. The sample has about 98,000 clones, about 92% seen once. Sequenced input: blood. This sequence originates from a woman younger than 35 in good health. The chain combines TRBV7-9 with TRBJ1-1; 8 positions agree with TRBD1. CDR3 DNA: TGTGCCAGCAGTCCACCTGACAGGGGCACTGAAGCTTTCTTT. It is translated as CASSPPDRGTEAFF.